This T cell receptor (beta chain) is from a study of CD8+ T cells in alopecia areata. Study-wide findings and caveats: There were also resident alphabeta T cells of normal skin sequenced in scalp samples. For lesional scalp, especially alopecia totalis/universalis, clonality was higher than in normal scalp. TCR sharing was clearer in mice than between patients, perhaps partly owing to patient HLA diversity.

After isolation, RNA underwent reverse transcription to generate cDNA as the sequencing template. The table came from immunoSEQ multiplex PCR; TCRdb's copy has only in-frame clones and leaves some out. Among about 100,000 clones listed, approximately 59% were seen once. T lymphocytes (CD4+ and CD8+) were sorted from PBMCs. CDR1 is SNHLY and CDR2 is FYNNEI in the germline V gene. The CDR3 has 15 residues. The V gene end was trimmed by 7 bases and the J gene end by 3 bases; junction bases not matched to a gene: 9. This clone turned up a few times. The antigen remains unidentified. Specimen: CD8+ T cells sorted from blood. This TCR was recovered from a human donor in good health. V usage is TRBV2 and J usage is TRBJ2-1; 7 bases are shared with TRBD1. The CDR3 here is CASTDRVMGYNEQFF. As DNA, the CDR3 is TGTGCCAGCACCGACAGGGTGATGGGCTACAATGAGCAGTTCTTC.